These 25 T cell receptor beta chains originate from one sample sequenced in a study of cytomegalovirus exposure and HLA in healthy donors. PCR amplification relied on 60 Vbeta primers (plus 13 Jbeta primers). TCRdb's copy holds only in-frame clones and misses some; the assay was immunoSEQ multiplex PCR. Here the sample spans 150,000 to 180,000 clones, around 79% being singletons. The sample comprised PBMCs. Every receptor here comes from a man in his thirties or forties in good health and CMV-seropositive.

Here the CDR3 reads CASSYSRYEQYF. CDR3 nucleotide sequence: TGTGCCAGCAGTTACTCTCGCTACGAGCAGTACTTC. This chain joins TRBV6-5 and TRBJ2-7; D uncertain. CDR1 and CDR2 (germline): MNHEY, SVGAGI. V lost 0 bases, J lost 3 bases, and 3 bases lay in between. This CDR3 has 12 amino acids.

The rearrangement links TRBV5-1 to TRBJ2-2; 8 nucleotides agree with TRBD2. The CDR3 spans 15 residues. V was pared by 2 bases and J by 4 bases, with 4 bases of the junction left unmatched. The germline CDR1 and CDR2 sequences are SGHRS and YFSETQ. CDR3 in DNA: TGCGCCAGCAGCTTAAGCGGGAGCATCACCGGGGAGCTGTTTTTT. Translating gives CASSLSGSITGELFF. Full variable domain (missing parts from reference TRBV5-1 and TRBJ2-2): KAGVTQTPRYLIKTRGQQVTLSCSPISGHRSVSWYQQTPGQGLQFLFEYFSETQRNKGNFPGRFSGRQFSNSRSEMNVSTLELGDSALYLCASSLSGSITGELFFGEGSRLTVL.

With regard to this clone: A junction end diverges from the germline sequence, so it may reflect a read error. The chain uses TRBV7-7 and TRBJ2-1; 10 bases match TRBD2. This CDR3 is built from 15 residues. Germline CDR1 SSHAT, CDR2 FNYEAQ (reference sequence). CDR3 residues: CASSLGLAAYNEQFF. The CDR3 DNA follows: TGTGCTAGCAGCTTAGGACTAGCGGCCTACAATGAGCAGTTCTTC.

The chain uses TRBV2 and TRBJ2-7, with 11 bases fitting TRBD1. The CDR3 totals 12 residues. CDR1 SNHLY and CDR2 FYNNEI come from the germline V gene. V lost 8 bases, J lost 6 bases, and 3 bases stayed unmatched. This CDR3 is CASGQGASEQYF. In DNA form, the CDR3 reads TGTGCCAGCGGACAGGGGGCTTCCGAGCAGTACTTC. The complete variable domain, with remaining parts taken from reference TRBV2 and TRBJ2-7, reads EPEVTQTPSHQVTQMGQEVILRCVPISNHLYFYWYRQILGQKVEFLVSFYNNEISEKSEIFDDQFSVERPDGSNFTLKIRSTKLEDSAMYFCASGQGASEQYFGPGTRLTVT.

This clone came up a few times. The chain carries TRBV6-5 and TRBJ2-7; 10 bases are shared with TRBD1. There are 14 residues in the CDR3. The ends lost 6 bases at V and 6 bases at J; junction bases unmatched: 8. The V gene's germline CDR1 is MNHEY and CDR2 SVGAGI. CDR3 sequence reads: CASRTLRDRGEQYF. The DNA of the CDR3 is TGTGCCAGCAGAACGCTCCGGGACAGGGGCGAGCAGTACTTC.

V is TRBV25-1 and J is TRBJ2-7, with TRBD2 matching over 14 bases. CDR1 MGHDK and CDR2 SYGVNS come from the germline V gene. V lost 4 bases and J lost 2; bases outside the gene matches: 4. The CDR3 contains 16 residues. CDR3 nucleotides: TGTGCCAGCAGTGGGTGGACTAGCGGGGGGACCTACGAGCAGTACTTC. This translates into CASSGWTSGGTYEQYF.

The CDR3 DNA is TGTGCCAGCAGCGTCCAGAATTCACCCCTCCACTTT. Translated: CASSVQNSPLHF. The chain uses TRBV5-6 and TRBJ1-6; D unresolved. This CDR3 is 12 amino acids long. V dropped 4 bases and J dropped 7 bases, with 6 bases sitting between them. Germline-derived CDR1 and CDR2 are SGHDT and YYEEEE.

With respect to this clone: Germline is not matched at one junction end, which may reflect a read error. The chain carries TRBV7-9 and TRBJ1-2; D not certain. The V gene's germline CDR1 is SEHNR and CDR2 FQNEAQ (reference sequence). This CDR3 comprises 11 residues. Here the CDR3 reads CSSSFISEVDF. The CDR3 bases are TGTTCCAGCAGCTTTATTTCTGAGGTTGACTTC. Combining the CDR3 with reference TRBV7-9 and TRBJ1-2 gives the whole variable domain DTGVSQNPRHKITKRGQNVTFRCDPISEHNRLYWYRQTLGQGPEFLTYFQNEAQLEKSRLLSDRFSAERPKGSFSTLEIQRTEQGDSAMYLCSSSFISEVDFGSGTRLTVV.

The chain combines TRBV6-1 with TRBJ1-2; D may be TRBD1 (5 bases). Trimming removed 6 bases from V and 6 bases from J, with 11 bases in between. Germline-derived CDR1 and CDR2 are MNHNS and SASEGT. CDR3 length equals 12 residues. CDR3 bases: TGTGCCAGCAGCCAGGGTAAGGATGGCTACACCTTC. It is translated as CASSQGKDGYTF.

The chain recombines TRBV9 with TRBJ2-1; TRBD2 agrees at 7 bases. Germline CDR1 reads SGDLS; CDR2 reads YYNGEE. The CDR3 covers 16 residues. The V and J ends lost 4 bases and 1 base, in that order; junction bases with no gene match: 8. CDR3 coding DNA: TGTGCCAGCAGCCATCTAGCGGACCTATCCTACAATGAGCAGTTCTTC. Translation: CASSHLADLSYNEQFF.

This clone was seen only once. The chain carries TRBV27 and TRBJ2-7; D may be TRBD1 (5 bases). V shed 3 bases and J shed 6 bases, with 9 bases lying between them. Germline lookup yields CDR1 MNHEY and CDR2 SMNVEV (reference sequence). This CDR3 has 12 amino acids. As DNA, the CDR3 is TGTGCCAGCAGTTTTCAGGGTCGCGAGCAGTACTTC. Amino acid sequence: CASSFQGREQYF.

The V and J genes are TRBV7-2 and TRBJ2-1; 9 positions agree with TRBD1. Germline V gene sequence: CDR1 SGHTA, CDR2 FQGNSA. The J segment lost 7 bases and the V segment lost 1 base, leaving 8 bases of the junction unmatched. This CDR3 spans 16 amino acids. CDR3 nucleotide sequence: TGTGCCAGCAGCTTAGTTGCGGGACAGGGAGGAAATGAGCAGTTCTTC. Its protein is CASSLVAGQGGNEQFF.

The chain links TRBV27 to TRBJ1-1; maybe TRBD1 (6 bases). This CDR3 comprises 17 residues. In germline, CDR1 is MNHEY, CDR2 SMNVEV (reference sequence). V lost 5 bases and J 0 bases, leaving 19 bases between the germline ends. The CDR3 coding sequence is TGTGCCAGCAGTCGACAGGCCAGCACGGTAATGAACACTGAAGCTTTCTTT. Amino acid sequence: CASSRQASTVMNTEAFF.

The V call is TRBV7-6, the J call TRBJ2-3, with TRBD2 matching 10 bases. Germline CDR1 and CDR2: SGHVS and FNYEAQ. The V segment lost 0 bases and the J segment 2 bases; nucleotides outside the gene matches: 8. The CDR3 extends over 18 amino acids. The CDR3 sequence is CASSLAEIAGGLTDTQYF. The CDR3 DNA reads TGTGCCAGCAGCTTAGCAGAGATAGCGGGGGGCCTCACAGATACGCAGTATTTT.

The chain combines TRBV27 with TRBJ2-1; 12 nucleotides match TRBD2. CDR3 size: 19 residues. Looked up from germline, CDR1 is MNHEY and CDR2 is SMNVEV (reference sequence). The ends lost 8 bases at V and 0 bases at J; junction bases unmatched: 14. Here the CDR3 DNA reads TGTGCCAGCCTGAATCTGGGGCTAGCGGGAGGGAGCTCCTACAATGAGCAGTTCTTC. This encodes CASLNLGLAGGSSYNEQFF.

This chain uses TRBV9 with TRBJ2-3; D unclear. CDR1 and CDR2 (germline): SGDLS, YYNGEE. The V end was cut by 2 bases, the J end by 0 bases, with 10 bases between. The CDR3 is 15 residues long. CDR3 amino acids: CASSVVGVSTDTQYF. The DNA of the CDR3 is TGTGCCAGCAGCGTTGTGGGCGTTAGCACAGATACGCAGTATTTT.

This sequence joins TRBV6-6 and TRBJ1-1; D gene unclear. The CDR3 is made up of 14 amino acids. Germline V lookup: CDR1 MNHNY, CDR2 SVGAGI (reference sequence). V was shortened by 10 bases and J by 5 bases, with 20 bases between the two germline ends. Here the CDR3 DNA reads TGTGCCACCACTTGGGCATCCACTGGTACTGAAGCTTTCTTT. Translating it yields CATTWASTGTEAFF.

This clone was observed a single time. The rearrangement links TRBV27 to TRBJ2-1; D uncertain. V lost 6 bases and J 2 bases, leaving 8 bases between the germline ends. The CDR3 loop spans 13 amino acids. Germline V lookup: CDR1 MNHEY, CDR2 SMNVEV (reference sequence). The CDR3 is CASRHGPYNEQFF. The CDR3 nucleotides are TGTGCCAGCAGGCATGGGCCCTACAATGAGCAGTTCTTC.

The chain uses TRBV28 and TRBJ2-2; D uncertain. The V end was cut by 7 bases, the J end by 8 bases, with 8 bases between. From germline, CDR1 is MDHEN and CDR2 SYDVKM. The CDR3 runs 11 residues. The CDR3 DNA follows: TGTGCCAGCAATTACCGGGGGGAGCTGTTTTTT. Translating it yields CASNYRGELFF.

This clone was detected only a few times. The chain uses TRBV28 and TRBJ2-1; D is unresolved. This CDR3 region has 16 residues. Germline V CDR1 and CDR2: MDHEN, SYDVKM. The V and J ends lost 4 bases and 0 bases respectively, with 13 bases between them. CDR3 sequence (DNA): TGTGCCAGCAGTTCTGTGAGGATTTCCTCCTACAATGAGCAGTTCTTC. Its translation is CASSSVRISSYNEQFF.

This chain links TRBV15 with TRBJ2-7, with TRBD1 as a possible D gene (8 bases). The CDR3 has 15 residues. The germline V and J ends were trimmed by 3 bases and 5 bases, with 17 bases remaining between them. Germline CDR1 is LNHNV and CDR2 is YYDKDF (reference sequence). CDR3: CATSRRTGTKNEQYF. The CDR3 coding sequence is TGTGCCACCAGCAGGAGGACAGGGACTAAGAACGAGCAGTACTTC.

The CDR3 DNA reads as TGTGCCTGCCCGGGGGAGCGGGTCACAGATACGCAGTATTTT. Amino acid sequence: CACPGERVTDTQYF. V and J are TRBV2 and TRBJ2-3; a possible D gene is TRBD2 (6 bases). The CDR3 loop spans 14 amino acids. The germline V gene encodes CDR1 SNHLY and CDR2 FYNNEI. V was pared by 11 bases and J by 2 bases, with 17 bases between.

This clone has only a few counts. The CDR3 is CSVEDRGLREQYF. Here the CDR3 DNA reads TGCAGCGTTGAAGACAGGGGGCTGCGGGAGCAGTACTTC. The chain uses TRBV29-1 and TRBJ2-7; 8 nucleotides agree with TRBD1. In germline, CDR1 is SQVTM, CDR2 ANQGSEA. The length of the CDR3 is 13 residues. The J segment lost 7 bases and the V segment lost 0 bases, leaving 5 bases of the junction unmatched.

The gene calls are TRBV29-1 and TRBJ2-1; the D gene is possibly TRBD1 (6 bases). The ends were cut back, 0 bases at V and 6 bases at J, with 12 bases in the middle. Germline V gene lookup returns CDR1 SQVTM and CDR2 ANQGSEA. The CDR3 sequence is 14 residues long. The CDR3 is CSVEETGQANEQFF. The CDR3 DNA sequence: TGCAGCGTTGAAGAGACGGGACAAGCCAATGAGCAGTTCTTC.

The chain combines TRBV15 with TRBJ2-6; D gene uncertain. Germline-derived CDR1 and CDR2 are LNHNV and YYDKDF (reference sequence). This CDR3 has 19 residues. Trimming took off 3 bases at V and 0 bases at J, with 18 bases between the two ends. CDR3 region: CATSSPKSPKHSGANVLTF. The CDR3 DNA is TGTGCCACCAGCAGTCCTAAAAGCCCGAAGCACTCTGGGGCCAACGTCCTGACTTTC. Based on the CDR3 plus reference TRBV15 and TRBJ2-6, the full variable domain is DAMVIQNPRYQVTQFGKPVTLSCSQTLNHNVMYWYQQKSSQAPKLLFHYYDKDFNNEADTPDNFQSRRPNTSFCFLDIRSPGLGDTAMYLCATSSPKSPKHSGANVLTFGAGSRLTVL.